A selection of T cell receptor beta chains follows, all from one sample in a study of early T cells in non-severe SARS-CoV-2 infection. TCRdb called the 5' RACE reads again in MiXCR, with one record for every CDR3 protein. This table has roughly 57,000 distinct CDR3 sequences, under 15% appearing once. The specimen was whole blood. Receptors originate from an adult who was a healthcare worker with PCR-confirmed SARS-CoV-2 infection or an uninfected control (not recorded which). CDR3s include the opening cysteine and the closing phenylalanine or tryptophan. The order of the fields is CDR3 DNA, CDR3 protein, J gene, D gene, clone size, V gene. D genes are given only for firm matches. A clone size is listed for some rows: how often the clone was seen (once, few, many), or a class if it is expanded.

TGTGCCAGCAGCCAAGACTCCGGGACCAGCACCGGGGAGCTGTTTTTT	CASSQDSGTSTGELFF	TRBJ2-2	.	few	TRBV3-1
TGTGCCAGCAGCCAACTAGCGGGCTACGAGCAGTACTTC	CASSQLAGYEQYF	TRBJ2-7	TRBD2	.	TRBV3-1
TGTGCCAGCACCTGGGGGGTTGGGGGCACCGGGGAGCTGTTTTTT	CASTWGVGGTGELFF	TRBJ2-2	.	many	TRBV12-3/TRBV12-4
TGTGTCACCTCACAGGGGTTCGCTTACAATGAGCAGTTCTTC	CVTSQGFAYNEQFF	TRBJ2-1	TRBD1	few	TRBV15
TGCGCCAGCAGCCAGAAGAGTGGGTCAGGGGATTTAGACACCGGGGAGCTGTTTTTT	CASSQKSGSGDLDTGELFF	TRBJ2-2	.	few	TRBV4-3
TGCAGTGCTAGACTGTGGGGCACTGAAGCTTTCTTT	CSARLWGTEAFF	TRBJ1-1	.	many	TRBV20-1
TGTGCCAGCAGAGCGGCGGGACAGGGGTCCTACGAGCAGTACTTC	CASRAAGQGSYEQYF	TRBJ2-7	TRBD1	few	TRBV11-2
TGTGCCAGCAGTGAAGACGATAATCAGCCCCAGCATTTT	CASSEDDNQPQHF	TRBJ1-5	.	.	TRBV6-1
TGTGCCAGCAACCACAGGGCACGGCGTTCACCCCTCCACTTT	CASNHRARRSPLHF	TRBJ1-6	.	many	TRBV21-1
TGTGCCAGCTCACAGGGACCTAGGGACACTGAAGCTTTCTTT	CASSQGPRDTEAFF	TRBJ1-1	.	.	TRBV18
TGCGCCAGCAGCCAATGGAGGGGCGAGACCCAGTACTTC	CASSQWRGETQYF	TRBJ2-5	.	.	TRBV4-1
TGTGCCAGCAGTCGACTAGCAGACTCCTACAATGAGCAGTTCTTC	CASSRLADSYNEQFF	TRBJ2-1	TRBD2	.	TRBV6-4
TGCGCCAGCAGCCCAGGGACAGGGGGCACTGAAGCTTTCTTT	CASSPGTGGTEAFF	TRBJ1-1	TRBD1	.	TRBV5-1
TGCAGTGCTAGAGATGTGTCCGGGGGATATCAGCCCCAGCATTTT	CSARDVSGGYQPQHF	TRBJ1-5	.	few	TRBV20-1
TGTGCCAGCAGTCGACAGGGGGTAGGCAATGAGCAGTTCTTC	CASSRQGVGNEQFF	TRBJ2-1	TRBD1	many	TRBV11-2
TGTGCCAGCAGTCCCAGACAGTCGCTGTATGGCTACACCTTC	CASSPRQSLYGYTF	TRBJ1-2	.	many	TRBV27
TGTGCCAGCAGCCGTGGCGGCGGGGGGGCAGGGGAGCAGTTCTTC	CASSRGGGGAGEQFF	TRBJ2-1	TRBD2	many	TRBV6-2/TRBV6-3
TGTGCCAGCAGCCAAGGACAGGGCCTAACCTATGGCTACACCTTC	CASSQGQGLTYGYTF	TRBJ1-2	TRBD1	few	TRBV7-2
TGTGCCAGCAGAACTAGCGTCCCAGATACGCAGTATTTT	CASRTSVPDTQYF	TRBJ2-3	TRBD2	few	TRBV6-2/TRBV6-3
TGTGCCAGCAGCTTGGAGCTGGGAGTAGGGGAGACCCAGTACTTC	CASSLELGVGETQYF	TRBJ2-5	.	many	TRBV5-4
TGTGCCAGCAGTTACGACAGACCCACAGATACGCAGTATTTT	CASSYDRPTDTQYF	TRBJ2-3	.	.	TRBV6-5
TGCAGCGTTGAATCCCGGGACAGGGGTCGGATTGGGACTGAAGCTTTCTTT	CSVESRDRGRIGTEAFF	TRBJ1-1	TRBD1	.	TRBV29-1
TGTGCCAGCAGCCCAGGCGGGACACATCCTAAACCCGGCTACGAGCAGTACTTC	CASSPGGTHPKPGYEQYF	TRBJ2-7	.	few	TRBV5-5
TGTGCCAGCAGCCTCCTCCGGGACAGGGTTCCCTACGAGCAGTACTTC	CASSLLRDRVPYEQYF	TRBJ2-7	TRBD1	many	TRBV7-6
TGCAGCGTTGAAGATGCGGGGCCAGGGGGCACCCCAGATACGCAGTATTTT	CSVEDAGPGGTPDTQYF	TRBJ2-3	TRBD1	.	TRBV29-1
TGTGCCAGCAGTTTTCCGGGACAGGGGGATGAAAAACTGTTTTTT	CASSFPGQGDEKLFF	TRBJ1-4	TRBD1	few	TRBV6-6
TGTGCCAGCAGCAGAGAGTGGGACCACCCCCCGCCGCAGTACTTC	CASSREWDHPPPQYF	TRBJ2-7	.	many	TRBV21-1
TGTGCCAGCAGTTACGGGAGGGGTGGGTCAAGAAGGCCTGAAGCTTTCTTT	CASSYGRGGSRRPEAFF	TRBJ1-1	.	many	TRBV6-6
TGTGCCAGCAGTTTATCGGGGACGTTGGGCAATCAGCCCCAGCATTTT	CASSLSGTLGNQPQHF	TRBJ1-5	.	many	TRBV27
TGCAGTGCTCCCGAGTCACGACATGGCACCGGGGAGCTGTTTTTT	CSAPESRHGTGELFF	TRBJ2-2	.	many	TRBV20-1
TGTGCCAGCCGCGAGAGCTACGAGCAGTACTTC	CASRESYEQYF	TRBJ2-7	.	few	TRBV7-8
TGCAGTGCTCCGGGAGACGGCGTTGGGTCCCAGCATTTT	CSAPGDGVGSQHF	TRBJ1-5	.	many	TRBV20-1
TGCGCCAGCAGCCAAGGTTGGCCAGGGGGGGGTCAGCCCCAGCATTTT	CASSQGWPGGGQPQHF	TRBJ1-5	TRBD1	many	TRBV4-3
TGCAGCGTTGTGTCGGGGAGGGCCGCCTACGAGCAGTACTTC	CSVVSGRAAYEQYF	TRBJ2-7	TRBD2	.	TRBV29-1
TGTGCCAGCAGCGCCACGGGACTCTCTGGAGGTGAGCAGTACTTC	CASSATGLSGGEQYF	TRBJ2-7	.	many	TRBV9
TGCGCCAGCAGTGAGTCGGGTCGCTATGGCTACACCTTC	CASSESGRYGYTF	TRBJ1-2	.	.	TRBV10-2
TGCAGTGCTAGTACCCAGGGGAGCGTCTACGAGCAGTACTTC	CSASTQGSVYEQYF	TRBJ2-7	.	few	TRBV20-1
TGTGCCAGCAGTTTAGCCAGGAACTATGGCTACACCTTC	CASSLARNYGYTF	TRBJ1-2	.	many	TRBV12-3/TRBV12-4
TGTGCCACCAGTGAACAAGAGACCCAGTACTTC	CATSEQETQYF	TRBJ2-5	.	few	TRBV24-1
TGTGCCAGCAGCTTAGTGACGGGGGTGGGCACTGAAGCTTTCTTT	CASSLVTGVGTEAFF	TRBJ1-1	.	many	TRBV7-9
TGTGCCAGCAGTTTATTGGTCGGAATCGTTCACGGCACAGATACGCAGTATTTT	CASSLLVGIVHGTDTQYF	TRBJ2-3	.	many	TRBV12-3/TRBV12-4
TGTGCCAGCAGCTTCAGAGGGGCCAACTATGGCTACACCTTC	CASSFRGANYGYTF	TRBJ1-2	.	few	TRBV13
TGTGCCAGCAGCTCCGGCCTCTCTGGAAACACCATATATTTT	CASSSGLSGNTIYF	TRBJ1-3	.	.	TRBV7-3
TGCGCCAGCTCTCGACTAGCGGGAGAAGAGACCCAGTACTTC	CASSRLAGEETQYF	TRBJ2-5	TRBD2	few	TRBV4-1